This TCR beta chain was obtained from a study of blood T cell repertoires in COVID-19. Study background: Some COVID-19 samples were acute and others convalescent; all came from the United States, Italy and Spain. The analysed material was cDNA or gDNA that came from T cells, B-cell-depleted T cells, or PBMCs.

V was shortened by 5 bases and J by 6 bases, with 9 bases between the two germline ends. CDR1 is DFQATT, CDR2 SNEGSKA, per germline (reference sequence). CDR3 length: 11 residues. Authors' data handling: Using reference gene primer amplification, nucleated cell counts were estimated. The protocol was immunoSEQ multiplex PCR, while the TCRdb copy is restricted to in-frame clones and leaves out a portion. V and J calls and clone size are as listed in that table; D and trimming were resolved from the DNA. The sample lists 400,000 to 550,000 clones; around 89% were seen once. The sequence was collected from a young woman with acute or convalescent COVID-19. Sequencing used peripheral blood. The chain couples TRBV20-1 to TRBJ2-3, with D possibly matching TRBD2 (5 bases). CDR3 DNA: TGCAGTGCTGATGACTATGATACGCAGTATTTT. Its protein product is CSADDYDTQYF.